This entry describes one TCR beta chain. Its matching antigen is unknown. These data are taken from a study of T cells in Graves' hyperthyroidism and ophthalmopathy. Trimming took off 5 bases at V and 6 bases at J, with 8 bases between the two ends. Germline V gene sequence: CDR1 MDHEN, CDR2 SYDVKM. The CDR3 consists of 12 residues. Study-level points and caveats: A 13 V-J signature model discriminated ophthalmopathy versus stable hyperthyroidism.

The source material, RNA transcripts, was used to amplify TCR beta CDR3 regions. The HTBI primer set was used in a first-round RT-PCR of the TCR CDR3. MiXCR, applied by TCRdb to the multiplex PCR reads, yields one record per CDR3 protein. The sample records hundreds of thousands of distinct CDR3 sequences, roughly 19% being singletons. The V call is TRBV28, the J call TRBJ2-1; D is unclear. This clonotype originated in a man aged 45-60 years with Graves' ophthalmopathy. The sample consisted of blood. The CDR3 protein is CASSQTCNEQFF. CDR3 sequence (DNA): TGTGCCAGCAGTCAAACATGCAATGAGCAGTTCTTC.